The clone carrying this T cell receptor (beta chain) was seen only a few times. The data belong to a study of blood T cell repertoires in COVID-19. Background on the study: The United States, Italy and Spain supplied acute and convalescent COVID-19 samples. PBMCs, B-cell-depleted T cells, or T cells were the source of the cDNA or gDNA that made up the material.

Per germline, CDR1 SGHVS and CDR2 FQNEAQ. The CDR3 totals 13 residues. Trimming removed 3 bases at V and 8 bases at J, with 11 bases between. Original data processing: Amplifying reference gene primers gave estimates of nucleated cell counts. The method was immunoSEQ multiplex PCR; TCRdb's version includes in-frame clones alone and lacks a portion of them. Clonal size and the V and J genes are those of that table, whereas D and trimming came from the DNA. The sample contains about 150,000 clones, about 90% of which appear only once. Sequencing was performed on peripheral blood. The TCR comes from a man older than 75 with acute or convalescent COVID-19. The V call is TRBV7-8, the J call TRBJ1-3; no firm D call. CDR3 region: CASSFLDGDTIYF. The CDR3 bases are TGTGCCAGCAGCTTCCTCGACGGAGACACCATATATTTT.